The rows below give T cell receptor beta chains drawn from one sample of a study of CD8 T cells in Susac syndrome. TCRdb re-analysed the immunoSEQ multiplex PCR reads in MiXCR, keeping a single row per CDR3 protein. This sample has some 200,000 distinct CDR3 sequences, with 85% to 95% found just once. Sequenced: CD8+ T cells from PBMCs. The receptors stem from a human donor with Susac syndrome. Each CDR3 is given with its conserved first and last residue. The order of the fields is clone size, V gene, D gene, J gene, CDR3 protein, CDR3 DNA. The D gene is left open where the match is weak. Clone size appears in some rows only: once, few, many, or a class for an expanded clone.

size: .
V: TRBV6-6
D: .
J: TRBJ2-1
CDR3: CASSYQRATYNEQFF
DNA: TGTGCCAGCAGTTACCAGCGGGCAACCTACAATGAGCAGTTCTTC

size: .
V: TRBV6-5
D: TRBD1
J: TRBJ1-1
CDR3: CASSQQGADTEAFF
DNA: TGTGCCAGCAGTCAACAGGGGGCCGACACTGAAGCTTTCTTT

size: .
V: TRBV9
D: .
J: TRBJ1-6
CDR3: CASSVENSPLHF
DNA: TGTGCCAGCAGCGTAGAGAATTCACCCCTCCACTTT

size: .
V: TRBV29-1
D: TRBD1
J: TRBJ1-3
CDR3: CSAYSGTGSGNTIYF
DNA: TGCAGCGCTTATTCCGGGACAGGGTCTGGAAACACCATATATTTT

size: .
V: TRBV6-5
D: .
J: TRBJ2-5
CDR3: CASSYSLVETQYF
DNA: TGTGCCAGCAGTTACTCTCTGGTCGAGACCCAGTACTTC

size: .
V: TRBV20-1
D: .
J: TRBJ1-1
CDR3: CSASTGSTEAFF
DNA: TGCAGTGCTAGCACAGGGTCCACTGAAGCTTTCTTT

size: .
V: TRBV27
D: TRBD2
J: TRBJ2-7
CDR3: CASSYSGGPNLEQYF
DNA: TGTGCCAGCAGTTATAGCGGGGGGCCCAACCTCGAGCAGTACTTC

size: .
V: TRBV27
D: .
J: TRBJ1-5
CDR3: CASKQGNQPQHF
DNA: TGTGCCAGCAAACAGGGCAATCAGCCCCAGCATTTT

size: .
V: TRBV29-1
D: .
J: TRBJ2-7
CDR3: CSVLSGIGQYF
DNA: TGCAGCGTCCTGTCGGGCATAGGGCAGTACTTC

size: .
V: TRBV4-1
D: .
J: TRBJ2-7
CDR3: CASSQDILGSYEQYF
DNA: TGCGCCAGCAGCCAAGACATCCTCGGATCCTACGAGCAGTACTTC

size: .
V: TRBV5-8
D: .
J: TRBJ1-5
CDR3: CASSLSWTQEDSINQPQHF
DNA: TGTGCCAGCAGCTTGTCCTGGACCCAAGAGGATTCAATAAATCAGCCCCAGCATTTT

size: once
V: TRBV13
D: .
J: TRBJ1-6
CDR3: CASRGPGSGGNSPLHF
DNA: TGTGCCAGCAGGGGACCAGGCTCGGGGGGTAATTCACCCCTCCACTTT

size: .
V: TRBV29-1
D: TRBD1
J: TRBJ2-7
CDR3: CSVTGQGGSYEQYF
DNA: TGCAGCGTCACCGGACAGGGGGGGTCCTACGAGCAGTACTTC

size: .
V: TRBV24-1
D: .
J: TRBJ2-1
CDR3: CATSEPGAGNEQFF
DNA: TGTGCCACCAGTGAACCGGGGGCCGGGAATGAGCAGTTCTTC

size: once
V: TRBV30
D: .
J: TRBJ1-2
CDR3: CAWRANPIDSYGYTF
DNA: TGTGCCTGGAGAGCTAACCCAATAGACAGCTATGGCTACACCTTC

size: .
V: TRBV7-9
D: .
J: TRBJ1-3
CDR3: CASATALRNTIYF
DNA: TGTGCCAGCGCAACCGCCCTGAGGAACACCATATATTTT